This TCR beta chain was obtained from a study of somatic mutations in cytotoxic T cells in rheumatoid arthritis. Unmatched junction bases numbered 4, after V lost 1 base and J lost 4 bases. Looked up from germline, CDR1 is MGHRA and CDR2 is YSYEKL. This CDR3 is built from 15 residues. In the original processing: Seldom did patient CD8+ clones exceeding 1% match published virus-specific TCRB sequences. Method: immunoSEQ multiplex PCR; TCRdb's copy keeps in-frame clones and lacks some. V, J and clone size derive from that table, while D and trimming were established from the DNA sequence. The sample gives 15,000 to 20,000 clones, 75% to 85% of which show up once; roughly 22% is in the top ten. Details on this clone: Its antigen is still unknown.

Magnetic beads with positive selection isolated CD4+ and CD8+ fractions, whose purity was verified by flow cytometry. The study, taken as a whole, reports: In rheumatoid arthritis patients, unlike healthy controls, CD8+ clonality rose with age.

The origin of this receptor is an adult with rheumatoid arthritis. The sample was CD8+ T cells sorted from blood. The rearrangement joins TRBV4-1 to TRBJ2-7; 10 nucleotides line up with TRBD2. CDR3 residues: CASSQVPSGSYEQYF. In nucleotides, the CDR3 is TGCGCCAGCAGCCAAGTTCCTAGCGGGAGTTACGAGCAGTACTTC.